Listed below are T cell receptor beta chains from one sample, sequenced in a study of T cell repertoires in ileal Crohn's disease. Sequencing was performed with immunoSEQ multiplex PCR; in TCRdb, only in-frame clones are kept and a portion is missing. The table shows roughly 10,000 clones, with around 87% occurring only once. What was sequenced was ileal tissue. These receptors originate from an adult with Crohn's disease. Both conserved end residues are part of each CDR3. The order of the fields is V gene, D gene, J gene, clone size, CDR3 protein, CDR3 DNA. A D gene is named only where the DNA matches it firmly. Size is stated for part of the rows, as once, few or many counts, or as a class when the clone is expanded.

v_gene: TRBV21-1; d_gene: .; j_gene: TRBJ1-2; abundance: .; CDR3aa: CASFPPRDTGRLYGYTF; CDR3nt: TGTGCCAGCTTCCCGCCGAGGGACACCGGCCGGCTTTATGGCTACACCTTC
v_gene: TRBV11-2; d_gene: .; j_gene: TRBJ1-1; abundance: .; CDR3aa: CASSLGLYTEAFF; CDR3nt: TGTGCCAGCAGCTTAGGACTCTACACTGAAGCTTTCTTT
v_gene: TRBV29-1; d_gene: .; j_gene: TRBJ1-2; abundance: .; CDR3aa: CSVVGLSGTFNGYTF; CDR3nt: TGCAGCGTTGTTGGGCTTTCTGGGACATTTAATGGCTACACCTTC
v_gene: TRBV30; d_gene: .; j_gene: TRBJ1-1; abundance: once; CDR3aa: CAWKWTEAFF; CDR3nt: TGTGCCTGGAAATGGACTGAAGCTTTCTTT
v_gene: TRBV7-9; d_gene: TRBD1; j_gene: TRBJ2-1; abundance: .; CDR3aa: CASSPEPGTGINEQFF; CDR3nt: TGTGCCAGCAGCCCGGAACCCGGGACAGGGATCAATGAGCAGTTCTTC
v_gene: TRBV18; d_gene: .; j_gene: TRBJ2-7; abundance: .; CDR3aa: CASSSLSGRQYF; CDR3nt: TGTGCCAGCTCATCTTTATCGGGGAGGCAGTACTTC
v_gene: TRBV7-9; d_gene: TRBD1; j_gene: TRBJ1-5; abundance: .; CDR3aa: CASSAQGAGNQPQHF; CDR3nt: TGTGCCAGCAGCGCACAGGGGGCGGGCAATCAGCCCCAGCATTTT
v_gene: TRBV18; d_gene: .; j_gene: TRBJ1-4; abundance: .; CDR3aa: CASSPIRGHGNEKLFF; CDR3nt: TGTGCCAGCTCACCGATTCGCGGACACGGTAATGAAAAACTGTTTTTT
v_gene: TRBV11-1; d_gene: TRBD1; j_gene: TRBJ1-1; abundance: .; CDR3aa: CASSSPGQNGVLEAFF; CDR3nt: TGTGCCAGCAGCTCTCCGGGACAGAATGGGGTTCTTGAAGCTTTCTTT
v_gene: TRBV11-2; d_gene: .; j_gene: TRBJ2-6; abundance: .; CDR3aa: CASSLDSGSSGANVLTF; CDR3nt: TGTGCCAGCAGCTTAGATAGTGGGAGCTCTGGGGCCAACGTCCTGACTTTC
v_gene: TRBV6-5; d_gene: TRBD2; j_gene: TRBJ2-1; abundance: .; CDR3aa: CASRPGTSGYNEQFF; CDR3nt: TGTGCCAGCAGGCCCGGGACTAGCGGATACAATGAGCAGTTCTTC
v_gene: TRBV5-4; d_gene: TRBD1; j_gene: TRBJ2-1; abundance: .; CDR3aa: CASSSGSAGTGHNEQFF; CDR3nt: TGTGCCAGCAGCTCGGGTTCGGCCGGGACAGGGCACAATGAGCAGTTCTTC
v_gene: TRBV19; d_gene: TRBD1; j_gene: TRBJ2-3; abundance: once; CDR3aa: CASTHRRTGGGTDTQYF; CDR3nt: TGTGCCAGTACCCACCGGAGGACAGGGGGGGGCACAGATACGCAGTATTTT
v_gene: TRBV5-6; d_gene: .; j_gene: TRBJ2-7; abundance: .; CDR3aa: CASSLVQYEQYF; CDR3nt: TGTGCCAGCAGCTTGGTTCAGTACGAGCAGTACTTC
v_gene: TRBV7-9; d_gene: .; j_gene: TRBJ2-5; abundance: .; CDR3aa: CASSFTGREETQYF; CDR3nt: TGTGCCAGCAGCTTTACCGGCAGGGAAGAGACCCAGTACTTC
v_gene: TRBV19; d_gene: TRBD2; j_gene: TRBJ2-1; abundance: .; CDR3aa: CASSITTSGSGEQFF; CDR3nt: TGTGCCAGTAGTATAACGACTAGCGGGAGTGGTGAGCAGTTCTTC
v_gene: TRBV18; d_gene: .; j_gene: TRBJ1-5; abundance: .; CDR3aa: CASSPGTNNQPQHF; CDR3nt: TGTGCCAGCTCACCAGGGACAAACAATCAGCCCCAGCATTTT
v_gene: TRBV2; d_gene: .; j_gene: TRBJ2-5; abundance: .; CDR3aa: CASSERVGGETQYF; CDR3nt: TGTGCCAGCAGTGAAAGAGTTGGGGGAGAGACCCAGTACTTC
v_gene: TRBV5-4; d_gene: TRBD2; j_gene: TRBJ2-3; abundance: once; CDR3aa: CASSYLAGGGTDTQYF; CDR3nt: TGTGCCAGCAGCTACCTAGCGGGAGGGGGCACAGATACGCAGTATTTT
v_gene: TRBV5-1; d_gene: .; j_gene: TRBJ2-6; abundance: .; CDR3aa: CASRVSGANVLTF; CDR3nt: TGCGCCAGCCGAGTATCCGGGGCCAACGTCCTGACTTTC
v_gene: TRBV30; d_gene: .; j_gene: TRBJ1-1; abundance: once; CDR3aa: CAWRLARMNTEAFF; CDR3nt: TGTGCCTGGAGGTTGGCGCGCATGAACACTGAAGCTTTCTTT
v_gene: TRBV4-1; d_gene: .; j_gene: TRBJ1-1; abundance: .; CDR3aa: CASSRNSGISNTEAFF; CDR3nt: TGCGCCAGCAGCCGAAATTCCGGGATTTCTAACACTGAAGCTTTCTTT
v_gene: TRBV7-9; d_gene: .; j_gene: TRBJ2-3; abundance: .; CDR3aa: CASSSPYTQYF; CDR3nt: TGTGCCAGCAGCTCCCCTTATACGCAGTATTTT
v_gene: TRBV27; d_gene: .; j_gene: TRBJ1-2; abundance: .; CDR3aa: CASSLSGGLGYTF; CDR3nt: TGTGCCAGCAGTTTAAGTGGAGGGCTAGGCTACACCTTC
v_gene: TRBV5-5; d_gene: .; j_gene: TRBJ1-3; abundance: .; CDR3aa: CASSASPGHSGNTIYF; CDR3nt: TGTGCCAGCAGCGCCTCCCCGGGACACTCTGGAAACACCATATATTTT
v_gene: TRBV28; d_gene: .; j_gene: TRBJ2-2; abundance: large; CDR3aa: CASSLPGGVVGGELFF; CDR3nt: TGTGCCAGCAGTTTACCCGGTGGGGTGGTAGGCGGGGAGCTGTTTTTT
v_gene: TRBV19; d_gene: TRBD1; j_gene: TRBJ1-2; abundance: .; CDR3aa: CASSMIQGASGYTF; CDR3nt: TGTGCCAGTAGTATGATTCAGGGGGCGAGTGGCTACACCTTC
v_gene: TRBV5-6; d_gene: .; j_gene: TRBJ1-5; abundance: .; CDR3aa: CASSLQGGQPQHF; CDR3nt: TGTGCCAGCAGCTTACAGGGAGGACAGCCCCAGCATTTT
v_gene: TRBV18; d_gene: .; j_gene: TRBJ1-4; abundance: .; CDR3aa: CASSPPGATNEKLFF; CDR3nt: TGTGCCAGCTCACCTCCGGGGGCAACTAATGAAAAACTGTTTTTT
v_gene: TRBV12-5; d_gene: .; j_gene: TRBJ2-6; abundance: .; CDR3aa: CASGLVGTSGANVLTF; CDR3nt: TGTGCTAGTGGTTTGGTAGGGACCTCTGGGGCCAACGTCCTGACTTTC
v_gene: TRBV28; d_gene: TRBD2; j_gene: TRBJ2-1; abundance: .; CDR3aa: CAHGLAGNNEQFF; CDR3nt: TGTGCCCACGGACTAGCGGGGAACAATGAGCAGTTCTTC
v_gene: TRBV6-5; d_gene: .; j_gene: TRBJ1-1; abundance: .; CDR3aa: CASRFRQSGYEAFF; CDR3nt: TGTGCCAGCCGTTTTAGACAGTCCGGGTATGAAGCTTTCTTT
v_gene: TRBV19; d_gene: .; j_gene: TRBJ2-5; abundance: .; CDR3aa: CASSGRRETQYF; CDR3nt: TGTGCCAGTAGTGGCAGGAGAGAGACCCAGTACTTC
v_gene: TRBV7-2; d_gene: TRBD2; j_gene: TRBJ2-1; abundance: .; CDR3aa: CASSLRGLAGGEGEQFF; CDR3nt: TGTGCCAGCAGCTTAAGGGGACTAGCGGGAGGCGAGGGGGAGCAGTTCTTC
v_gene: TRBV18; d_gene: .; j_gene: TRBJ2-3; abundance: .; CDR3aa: CASSPPPTPRRTDTQYF; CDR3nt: TGTGCCAGCTCACCACCCCCCACCCCACGACGCACAGATACGCAGTATTTT
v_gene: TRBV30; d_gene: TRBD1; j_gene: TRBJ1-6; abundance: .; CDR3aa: CAWSTGTENSPLHF; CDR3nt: TGTGCCTGGAGTACCGGGACAGAGAATTCACCCCTCCACTTT
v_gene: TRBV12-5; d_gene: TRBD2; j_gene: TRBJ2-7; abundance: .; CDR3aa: CASGSLGLAGEQYF; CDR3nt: TGTGCTAGTGGTTCCCTGGGACTAGCGGGAGAGCAGTACTTC
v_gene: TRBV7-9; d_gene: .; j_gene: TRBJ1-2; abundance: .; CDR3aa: CASTSGYGYTF; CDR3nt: TGTGCCAGCACAAGCGGCTATGGCTACACCTTC
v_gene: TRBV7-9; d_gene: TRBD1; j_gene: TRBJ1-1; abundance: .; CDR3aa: CASSLGQGNTEAFF; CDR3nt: TGTGCCAGCAGCCTGGGACAGGGGAACACTGAAGCTTTCTTT
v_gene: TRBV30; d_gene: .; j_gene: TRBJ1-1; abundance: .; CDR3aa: CAWSRPGRRNTEAFF; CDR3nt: TGTGCCTGGAGTCGCCCCGGACGGAGGAACACTGAAGCTTTCTTT
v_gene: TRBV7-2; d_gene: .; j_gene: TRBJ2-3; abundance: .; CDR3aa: CASSLAQHRDTQYF; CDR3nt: TGTGCCAGCAGCTTAGCGCAGCACAGAGATACGCAGTATTTT
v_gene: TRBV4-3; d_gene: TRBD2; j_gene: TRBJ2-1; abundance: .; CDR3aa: CASSQAASGTYNEQFF; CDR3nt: TGCGCCAGCAGCCAAGCGGCTAGCGGGACCTACAATGAGCAGTTCTTC
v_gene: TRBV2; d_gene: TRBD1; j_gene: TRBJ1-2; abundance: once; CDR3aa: CASSLQLQGANTF; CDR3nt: TGTGCCAGCAGTTTGCAGCTACAGGGGGCTAACACCTTC
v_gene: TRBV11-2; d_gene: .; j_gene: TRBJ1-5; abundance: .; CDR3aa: CASSLVETSPQHF; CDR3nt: TGTGCCAGCAGCTTAGTAGAAACCTCGCCCCAGCATTTT
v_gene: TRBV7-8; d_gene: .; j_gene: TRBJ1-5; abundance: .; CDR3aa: CASSLGAQVEAKWYQPQHF; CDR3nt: TGTGCCAGCAGCTTAGGAGCCCAGGTGGAAGCTAAATGGTATCAGCCCCAGCATTTT